This TCR beta chain came from a study of blood T cell repertoires in COVID-19. Clones were sequenced by immunoSEQ multiplex PCR, and TCRdb holds only the in-frame ones, with some missing. The top ten hold approximately 1.4% of the sample, which has under 250,000 clones, around 88% seen once. The V and J ends lost 7 bases and 0 bases respectively, with 10 bases between them. The CDR3 spans 14 residues. The germline CDR1 and CDR2 sequences are SNHLY and FYNNEI. V and J are TRBV2 and TRBJ2-1; D perhaps matches TRBD2 (6 bases). The sample comprised peripheral blood. The TCR comes from a man at least 80 years old with acute or convalescent COVID-19. This CDR3 reads CASNHGSSYNEQFF. The CDR3 DNA sequence: TGTGCCAGCAATCACGGGAGCTCCTACAATGAGCAGTTCTTC.